These 6 T cell receptor beta chains came from one sample sequenced in a study of cytomegalovirus exposure and HLA in healthy donors. A multiplex PCR was run with 60 Vbeta primers and 13 Jbeta primers. Clones were sequenced by immunoSEQ multiplex PCR, and TCRdb holds only the in-frame ones, with some missing. Of around 100,000 clones in the sample, 79% are singletons; the top ten hold over 4%. The sample was PBMCs. The receptor source for this set is a man in his forties or fifties in good health and CMV-seropositive.

This clone was counted once. The chain has TRBV6-1 and TRBJ2-1; D remains ambiguous. Germline V lookup: CDR1 MNHNS, CDR2 SASEGT. The CDR3 has 13 amino acids. V lost 7 bases and J 6 bases, leaving 13 bases between the germline ends. CDR3 DNA sequence: TGTGCCAGCAATCCAACATTCTCCAATGAGCAGTTCTTC. Translated, it gives CASNPTFSNEQFF.

This clone was seen a single time. V usage is TRBV10-3 and J usage is TRBJ2-5; D might be TRBD1 (6 bases). The V end was cut by 5 bases, the J end by 5 bases, with 15 bases between. Per germline, CDR1 ENHRY and CDR2 SYGVKD. The CDR3 covers 14 residues. The CDR3 DNA sequence: TGTGCCATCAGTACAACAGGGCGTCGGGAGACCCAGTACTTC. Translation gives CAISTTGRRETQYF.

The V gene is TRBV5-8, the J gene TRBJ2-7; 14 bases align to TRBD2. V lost 0 bases, J lost 5 bases, and 16 bases stayed unmatched. Per the germline V gene, CDR1 is SGHTS and CDR2 is YDEGEE. This CDR3 has 20 amino acids. The CDR3 bases are TGTGCCAGCAGCTTGGCCGGGACTAGCGGGAGTATACCTTGGGCCCACGAGCAGTACTTC. This encodes CASSLAGTSGSIPWAHEQYF.

Details on this clone: The junction departs from germline at one end; a sequencing error may be responsible. V is TRBV27 and J is TRBJ2-5, with 9 bases that match TRBD2. The CDR3 spans 15 residues. Germline V gives CDR1 MNHEY, CDR2 SMNVEV (reference sequence). The CDR3 nucleotides are TGTGCCAGCAGTTTATCTAGCGGGAGTCGAGAGGCCCAGTACTTC. Translated, it gives CASSLSSGSREAQYF.

This chain connects TRBV5-1 to TRBJ2-1; perhaps TRBD1 as D (6 bases). The V and J ends lost 0 bases and 10 bases respectively, with 17 bases between them. The germline V gene has CDR1 SGHRS and CDR2 YFSETQ. The length of the CDR3 is 15 residues. CDR3 loop: CASSLVTIGGGEQFF. For the CDR3, the DNA is TGCGCCAGCAGCTTGGTTACTATTGGGGGCGGCGAGCAGTTCTTC.

V and J are TRBV18 and TRBJ2-6; TRBD2 matches 7 bases. Germline trimming cut 3 bases from V and 0 bases from J; bases unmatched to any gene: 2. The CDR3 sequence is 16 residues long. Germline CDR1 KGHSH, CDR2 LQKENI. CDR3 in amino acids: CASSPPGGSGANVLTF. The CDR3 DNA is TGTGCCAGCTCACCCCCGGGGGGCTCTGGGGCCAACGTCCTGACTTTC.